These T cell receptor beta chains were read from a single sample in a study of spatial heterogeneity in lung cancer. Each CDR3 protein gets one entry after TCRdb re-called the 5' RACE reads with MiXCR. In the table there are about 2,200 distinct CDR3 sequences, 17% of which are singletons. The starting material was PBMCs, obtained at surgery. These receptors were obtained from a male donor with early-stage non-small cell lung cancer. The conserved cysteine and the conserved F or W are not part of the CDR3 here.

V,J,CDR3
TRBV2,TRBJ2-7,ASSGDHHSYEQY
TRBV5-1,TRBJ1-1,ANWGEGAETEAF
TRBV28,TRBJ2-7,ASRWTSGSSYEQY
TRBV5-1,TRBJ1-1,ASSWDRNTEAF
TRBV9,TRBJ2-1,ASSPSTSNEQF
TRBV12-3/TRBV12-4,TRBJ2-7,ASSFELAREQY
TRBV27,TRBJ2-1,ASSLPGEGYNEQF
TRBV20-1,TRBJ2-1,SAPQGQGRYNEQF
TRBV12-3/TRBV12-4,TRBJ2-5,ASSRGTSRERETQY
TRBV7-8,TRBJ2-2,ASSLAGGGTGELF
TRBV20-1,TRBJ2-7,SAGGLAGGWEQY
TRBV18,TRBJ1-5,ASSLTGTGDHPQH
TRBV7-8,TRBJ1-1,ASSLEPRGLAF
TRBV12-3/TRBV12-4,TRBJ2-3,ASSLVPPPGTQY
TRBV3-1,TRBJ2-1,ASSPPGPVSYNEQF
TRBV7-2,TRBJ2-1,ASSSNSAGRSRNEQF
TRBV9,TRBJ2-7,ASSVATGSYEQY
TRBV7-9,TRBJ2-5,ASSARPGETQY
TRBV2,TRBJ2-2,ASGLQGARITGELF
TRBV20-1,TRBJ2-3,SASHRGPTDTQY
TRBV7-3,TRBJ2-2,ASSTGPTSGELF
TRBV6-1,TRBJ2-7,ASSTSGGAFYEQY
TRBV6-6,TRBJ2-1,ASRPSGIQGDEQF
TRBV30,TRBJ2-2,AWRPLTSGRGSGELF
TRBV14,TRBJ2-2,ASSQVRLAGGTGELF
TRBV28,TRBJ2-1,ASSLYPTGGVNNEQF
TRBV6-5,TRBJ1-1,ASSFTGQGMNTEAF
TRBV5-6,TRBJ2-5,ASSFPSGAKETQY
TRBV7-9,TRBJ2-4,ASSSRGQGWNIQY